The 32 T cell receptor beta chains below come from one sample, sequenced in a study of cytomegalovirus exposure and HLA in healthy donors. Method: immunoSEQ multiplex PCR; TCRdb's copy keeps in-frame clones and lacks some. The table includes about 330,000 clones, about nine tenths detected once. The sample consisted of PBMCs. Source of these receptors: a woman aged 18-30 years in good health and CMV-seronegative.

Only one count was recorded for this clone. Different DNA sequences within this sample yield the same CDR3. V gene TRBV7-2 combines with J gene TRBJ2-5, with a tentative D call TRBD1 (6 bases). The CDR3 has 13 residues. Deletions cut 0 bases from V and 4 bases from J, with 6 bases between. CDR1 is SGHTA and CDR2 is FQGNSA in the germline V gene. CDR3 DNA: TGTGCCAGCAGCTTAGCCAGGGGAGAGACCCAGTACTTC. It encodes CASSLARGETQYF.

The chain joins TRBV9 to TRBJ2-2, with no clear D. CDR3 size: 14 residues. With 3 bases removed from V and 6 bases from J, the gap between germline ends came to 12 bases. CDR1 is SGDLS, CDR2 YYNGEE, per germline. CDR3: CASSGSIAPGELFF. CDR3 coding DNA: TGTGCCAGCAGCGGATCGATAGCCCCCGGGGAGCTGTTTTTT.

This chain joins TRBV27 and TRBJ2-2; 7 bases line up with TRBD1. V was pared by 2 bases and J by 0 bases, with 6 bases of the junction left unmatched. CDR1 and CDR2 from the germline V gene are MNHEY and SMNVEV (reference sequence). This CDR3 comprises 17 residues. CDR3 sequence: CASSLEPDRANTGELFF. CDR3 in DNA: TGTGCCAGCAGTTTAGAGCCCGACAGGGCGAACACCGGGGAGCTGTTTTTT.

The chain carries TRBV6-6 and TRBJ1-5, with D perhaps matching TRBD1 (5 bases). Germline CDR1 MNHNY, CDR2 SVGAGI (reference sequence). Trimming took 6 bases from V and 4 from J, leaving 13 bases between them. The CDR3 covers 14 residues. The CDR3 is CASRGGVSNQPQHF. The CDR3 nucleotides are TGTGCCAGCAGGGGAGGGGTGAGTAATCAGCCCCAGCATTTT.

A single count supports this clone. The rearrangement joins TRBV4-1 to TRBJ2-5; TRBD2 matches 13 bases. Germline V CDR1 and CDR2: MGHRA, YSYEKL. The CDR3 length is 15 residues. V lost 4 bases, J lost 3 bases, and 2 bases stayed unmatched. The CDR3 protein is CASSPGTSGKETQYF. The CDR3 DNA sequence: TGCGCCAGCAGCCCGGGGACTAGCGGGAAAGAGACCCAGTACTTC.

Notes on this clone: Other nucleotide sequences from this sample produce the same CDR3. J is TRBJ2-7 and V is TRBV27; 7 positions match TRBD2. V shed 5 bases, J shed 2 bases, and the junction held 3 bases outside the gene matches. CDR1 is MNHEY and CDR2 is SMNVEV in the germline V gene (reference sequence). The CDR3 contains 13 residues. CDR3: CASSPGLAYEQYF. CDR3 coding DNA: TGTGCCAGCAGTCCAGGACTAGCCTACGAGCAGTACTTC.

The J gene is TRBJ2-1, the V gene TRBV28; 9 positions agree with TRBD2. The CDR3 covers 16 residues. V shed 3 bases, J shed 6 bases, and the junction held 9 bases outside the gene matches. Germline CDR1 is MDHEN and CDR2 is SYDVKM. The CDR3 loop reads CASSLTPGTSSNEQFF. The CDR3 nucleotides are TGTGCCAGCAGTTTGACACCCGGGACTAGCAGCAATGAGCAGTTCTTC. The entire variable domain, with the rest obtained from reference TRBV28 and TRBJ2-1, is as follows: DVKVTQSSRYLVKRTGEKVFLECVQDMDHENMFWYRQDPGLGLRLIYFSYDVKMKEKGDIPEGYSVSREKKERFSLILESASTNQTSMYLCASSLTPGTSSNEQFFGPGTRLTVL.

The CDR3 spells CASSLNGNYEQYF. The CDR3 nucleotides are TGCGCCAGCAGCCTTAACGGGAACTACGAGCAGTACTTC. The chain links TRBV4-1 to TRBJ2-7, with a tentative D call TRBD2 (5 bases). Germline V gene data show CDR1 as MGHRA and CDR2 as YSYEKL. The CDR3 has 13 residues. V dropped 4 bases and J dropped 3 bases, with 10 bases sitting between them.

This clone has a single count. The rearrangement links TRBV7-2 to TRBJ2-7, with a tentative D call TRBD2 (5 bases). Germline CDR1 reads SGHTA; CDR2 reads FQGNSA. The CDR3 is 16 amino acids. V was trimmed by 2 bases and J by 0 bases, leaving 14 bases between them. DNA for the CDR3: TGTGCCAGCAGCTTAAGATGGGTTGCGGGCTCCTACGAGCAGTACTTC. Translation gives CASSLRWVAGSYEQYF.

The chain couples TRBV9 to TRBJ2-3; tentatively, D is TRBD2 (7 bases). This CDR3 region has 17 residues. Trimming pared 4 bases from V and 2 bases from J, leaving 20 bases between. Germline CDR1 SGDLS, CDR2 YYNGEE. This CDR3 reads CASSTSPGAGVTDTQYF. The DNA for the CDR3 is TGTGCCAGCAGCACCAGCCCGGGGGCGGGAGTCACAGATACGCAGTATTTT.

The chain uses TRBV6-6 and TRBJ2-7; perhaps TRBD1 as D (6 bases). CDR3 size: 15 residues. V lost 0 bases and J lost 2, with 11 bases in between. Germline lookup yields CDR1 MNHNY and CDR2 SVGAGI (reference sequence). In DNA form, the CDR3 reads TGTGCCAGCAGTTACTCCACCGGGACAACCTACGAGCAGTACTTC. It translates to CASSYSTGTTYEQYF.

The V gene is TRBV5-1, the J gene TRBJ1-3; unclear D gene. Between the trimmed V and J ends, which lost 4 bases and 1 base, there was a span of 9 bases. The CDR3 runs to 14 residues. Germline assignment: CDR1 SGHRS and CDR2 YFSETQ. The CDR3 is CASSPQRSGNTIYF. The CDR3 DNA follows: TGCGCCAGCAGCCCCCAGCGTTCTGGAAACACCATATATTTT.

CDR3 region: CASSSTGLLLAGVGTGELFF. The CDR3, as DNA: TGTGCCAGCAGCTCCACCGGTCTATTGTTAGCGGGAGTTGGCACCGGGGAGCTGTTTTTT. The chain uses TRBV7-6 and TRBJ2-2; 9 positions agree with TRBD2. The CDR3 has 20 amino acids. The germline V gene has CDR1 SGHVS and CDR2 FNYEAQ. V shed 4 bases, J shed 4 bases, and the junction held 19 bases outside the gene matches.

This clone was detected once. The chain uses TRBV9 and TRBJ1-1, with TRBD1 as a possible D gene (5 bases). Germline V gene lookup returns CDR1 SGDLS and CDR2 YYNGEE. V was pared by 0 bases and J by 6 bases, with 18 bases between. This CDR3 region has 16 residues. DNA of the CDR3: TGTGCCAGCAGCGTAGGGTCCGGGGGGATTGGGTCTGAAGCTTTCTTT. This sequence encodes CASSVGSGGIGSEAFF.

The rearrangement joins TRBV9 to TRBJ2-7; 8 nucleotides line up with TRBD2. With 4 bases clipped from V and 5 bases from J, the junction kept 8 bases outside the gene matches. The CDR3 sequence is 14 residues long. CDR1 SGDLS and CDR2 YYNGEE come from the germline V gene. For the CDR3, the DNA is TGTGCCAGCAGCAAAGGGACTAGTATAGACGAGCAGTACTTC. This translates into CASSKGTSIDEQYF.

The CDR3 region is CASSFVEVNTEAFF. CDR3 DNA sequence: TGTGCCAGCAGCTTTGTGGAGGTGAACACTGAAGCTTTCTTT. This rearrangement joins TRBV7-2 to TRBJ1-1; D is undetermined. V was clipped by 3 bases and J by 0 bases, with 8 bases between them. The germline CDR1 and CDR2 sequences are SGHTA and FQGNSA. The CDR3 length is 14 residues.

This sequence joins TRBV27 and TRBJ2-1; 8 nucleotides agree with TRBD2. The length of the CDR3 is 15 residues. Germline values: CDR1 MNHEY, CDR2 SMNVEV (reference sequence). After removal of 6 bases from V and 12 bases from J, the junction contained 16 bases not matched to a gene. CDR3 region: CASSHTSGTTVLQFF. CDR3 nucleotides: TGTGCCAGCAGCCATACTAGCGGAACTACAGTCCTGCAGTTCTTC.

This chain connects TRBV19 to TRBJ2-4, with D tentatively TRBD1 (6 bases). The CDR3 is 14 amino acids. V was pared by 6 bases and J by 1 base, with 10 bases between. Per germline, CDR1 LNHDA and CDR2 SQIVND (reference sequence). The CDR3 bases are TGTGCCAGTAGGCACAGGGATGCCAAAAACATTCAGTACTTC. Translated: CASRHRDAKNIQYF.

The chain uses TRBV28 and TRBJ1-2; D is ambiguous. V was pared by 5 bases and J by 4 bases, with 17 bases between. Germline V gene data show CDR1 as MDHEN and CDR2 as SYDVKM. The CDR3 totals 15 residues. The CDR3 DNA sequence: TGTGCCAGCAGTACGTTAGCGACGGGAGTCTATGGCTACACCTTC. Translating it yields CASSTLATGVYGYTF.

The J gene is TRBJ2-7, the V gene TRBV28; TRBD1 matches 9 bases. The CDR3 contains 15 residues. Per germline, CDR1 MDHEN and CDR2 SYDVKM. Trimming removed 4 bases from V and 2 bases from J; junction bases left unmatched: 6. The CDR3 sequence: CASSSTGGGTYEQYF. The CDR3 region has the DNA TGTGCCAGCAGTTCGACAGGGGGTGGAACCTACGAGCAGTACTTC.

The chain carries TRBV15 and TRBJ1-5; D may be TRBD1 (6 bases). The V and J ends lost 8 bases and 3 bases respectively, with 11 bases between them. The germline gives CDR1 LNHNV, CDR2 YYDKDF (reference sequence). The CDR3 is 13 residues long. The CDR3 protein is CATAGGANQPQHF. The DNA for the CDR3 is TGTGCCACCGCCGGGGGGGCCAATCAGCCCCAGCATTTT.

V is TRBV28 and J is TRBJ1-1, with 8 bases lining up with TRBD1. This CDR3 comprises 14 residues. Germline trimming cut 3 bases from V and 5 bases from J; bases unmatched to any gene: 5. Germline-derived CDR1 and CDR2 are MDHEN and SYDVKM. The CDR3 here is CASSLEQGGTEAFF. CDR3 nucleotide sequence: TGTGCCAGCAGTTTGGAACAGGGGGGTACTGAAGCTTTCTTT.

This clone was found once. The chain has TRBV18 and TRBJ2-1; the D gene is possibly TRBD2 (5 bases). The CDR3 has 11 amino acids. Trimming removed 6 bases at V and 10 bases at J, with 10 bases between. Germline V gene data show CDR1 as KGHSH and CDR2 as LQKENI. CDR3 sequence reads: CASSASGEQFF. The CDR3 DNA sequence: TGTGCCAGCTCCGCCTCGGGAGAGCAGTTCTTC.

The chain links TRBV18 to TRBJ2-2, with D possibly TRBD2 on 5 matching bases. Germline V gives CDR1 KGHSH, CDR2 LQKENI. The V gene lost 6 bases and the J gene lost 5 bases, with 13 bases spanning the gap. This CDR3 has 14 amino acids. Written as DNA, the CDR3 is TGTGCCAGCTCCCCAGCCGGGATGACCGGGGAGCTGTTTTTT. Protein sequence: CASSPAGMTGELFF. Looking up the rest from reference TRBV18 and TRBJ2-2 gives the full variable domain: NAGVMQNPRHLVRRRGQEARLRCSPMKGHSHVYWYRQLPEEGLKFMVYLQKENIIDESGMPKERFSAEFPKEGPSILRIQQVVRGDSAAYFCASSPAGMTGELFFGEGSRLTVL.

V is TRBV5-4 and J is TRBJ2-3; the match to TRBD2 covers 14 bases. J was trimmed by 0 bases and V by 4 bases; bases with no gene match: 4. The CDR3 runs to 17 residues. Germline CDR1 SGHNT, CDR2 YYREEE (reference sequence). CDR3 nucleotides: TGTGCCAGCAGCATGAGACTAGCGGGAGGGAGCACAGATACGCAGTATTTT. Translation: CASSMRLAGGSTDTQYF.

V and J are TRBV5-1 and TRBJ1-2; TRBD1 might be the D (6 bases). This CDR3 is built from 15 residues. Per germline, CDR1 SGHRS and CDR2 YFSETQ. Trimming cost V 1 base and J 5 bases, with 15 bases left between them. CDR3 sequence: CASSLSYRDRYGYTF. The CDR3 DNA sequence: TGCGCCAGCAGCTTGTCCTACAGGGATAGATATGGCTACACCTTC.

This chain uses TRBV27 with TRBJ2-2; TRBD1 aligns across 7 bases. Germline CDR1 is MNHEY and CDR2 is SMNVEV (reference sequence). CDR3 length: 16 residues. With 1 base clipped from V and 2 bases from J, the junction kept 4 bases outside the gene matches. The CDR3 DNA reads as TGTGCCAGCAGTTTATTTGGGACAGAAAACACCGGGGAGCTGTTTTTT. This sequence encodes CASSLFGTENTGELFF.

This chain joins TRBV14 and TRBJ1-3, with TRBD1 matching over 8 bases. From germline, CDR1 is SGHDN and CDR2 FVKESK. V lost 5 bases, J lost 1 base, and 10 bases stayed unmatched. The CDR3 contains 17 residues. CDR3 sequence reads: CASSTRDRMYSGNTIYF. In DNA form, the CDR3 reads TGTGCCAGCAGCACACGGGACAGGATGTATTCTGGAAACACCATATATTTT.

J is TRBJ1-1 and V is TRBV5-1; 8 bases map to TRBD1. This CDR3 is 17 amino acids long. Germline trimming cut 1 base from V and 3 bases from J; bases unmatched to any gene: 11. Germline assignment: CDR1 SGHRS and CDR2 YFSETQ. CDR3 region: CASSLFDTGGHDTEAFF. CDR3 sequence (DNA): TGCGCCAGCAGCTTGTTTGATACAGGGGGACATGACACTGAAGCTTTCTTT.

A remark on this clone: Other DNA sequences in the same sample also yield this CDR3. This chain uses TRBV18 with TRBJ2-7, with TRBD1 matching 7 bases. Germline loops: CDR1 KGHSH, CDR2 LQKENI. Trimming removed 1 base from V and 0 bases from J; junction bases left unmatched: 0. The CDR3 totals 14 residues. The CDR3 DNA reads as TGTGCCAGCTCACCACGGGACAGCTCCTACGAGCAGTACTTC. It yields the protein CASSPRDSSYEQYF.

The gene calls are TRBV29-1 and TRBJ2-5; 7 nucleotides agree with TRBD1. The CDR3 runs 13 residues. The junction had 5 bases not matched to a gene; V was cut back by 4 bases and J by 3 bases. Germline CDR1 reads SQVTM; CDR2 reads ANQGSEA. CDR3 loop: CSVAGQVEETQYF. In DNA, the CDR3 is TGCAGCGTTGCCGGACAGGTCGAAGAGACCCAGTACTTC.

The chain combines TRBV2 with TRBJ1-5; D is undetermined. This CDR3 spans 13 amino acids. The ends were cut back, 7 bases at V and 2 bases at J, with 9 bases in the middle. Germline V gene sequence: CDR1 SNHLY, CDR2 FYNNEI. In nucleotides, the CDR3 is TGTGCCAGCACCTGGTTAGGCAATCAGCCCCAGCATTTT. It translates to CASTWLGNQPQHF.